This TCR beta chain comes out of a study of blood T cell dynamics during melanoma immunotherapy. Study context: First-line therapy was either pembrolizumab or nivolumab with ipilimumab for metastatic melanoma.

Whole-study results and caveats: The study could not tell melanoma-specific clones from general immune activation. PBMC repertoires of eventual disease-control patients split at W3 into clonality or diversity gains.

Assay used: immunoSEQ multiplex PCR; TCRdb lists only in-frame clones, some missing. The sample lists roughly 12,000 clones, 84% occurring once. The germline V gene encodes CDR1 MNHEY and CDR2 SMNVEV (reference sequence). The CDR3 runs 15 residues. Comments on this clone: Its matching antigen is unknown.

Sample time point: week 3, after first cycle of checkpoint inhibitor. Response was assessed by RECIST 1.1 at 12 weeks, except a couple of rapid progressors. The clonotype originates from a human donor with melanoma. Sequenced here: blood, sampled from a patient treated with checkpoint blockade. The chain carries TRBV27 and TRBJ2-5, with 9 bases identical to TRBD1. The J call is doubtful: the DNA matches TRBJ2-7 better. CDR3 in amino acids: CASSPGTGFSYEQYF. The CDR3, as DNA: TGTGCCAGCAGTCCCGGGACAGGGTTCTCCTACGAGCAGTACTTC.